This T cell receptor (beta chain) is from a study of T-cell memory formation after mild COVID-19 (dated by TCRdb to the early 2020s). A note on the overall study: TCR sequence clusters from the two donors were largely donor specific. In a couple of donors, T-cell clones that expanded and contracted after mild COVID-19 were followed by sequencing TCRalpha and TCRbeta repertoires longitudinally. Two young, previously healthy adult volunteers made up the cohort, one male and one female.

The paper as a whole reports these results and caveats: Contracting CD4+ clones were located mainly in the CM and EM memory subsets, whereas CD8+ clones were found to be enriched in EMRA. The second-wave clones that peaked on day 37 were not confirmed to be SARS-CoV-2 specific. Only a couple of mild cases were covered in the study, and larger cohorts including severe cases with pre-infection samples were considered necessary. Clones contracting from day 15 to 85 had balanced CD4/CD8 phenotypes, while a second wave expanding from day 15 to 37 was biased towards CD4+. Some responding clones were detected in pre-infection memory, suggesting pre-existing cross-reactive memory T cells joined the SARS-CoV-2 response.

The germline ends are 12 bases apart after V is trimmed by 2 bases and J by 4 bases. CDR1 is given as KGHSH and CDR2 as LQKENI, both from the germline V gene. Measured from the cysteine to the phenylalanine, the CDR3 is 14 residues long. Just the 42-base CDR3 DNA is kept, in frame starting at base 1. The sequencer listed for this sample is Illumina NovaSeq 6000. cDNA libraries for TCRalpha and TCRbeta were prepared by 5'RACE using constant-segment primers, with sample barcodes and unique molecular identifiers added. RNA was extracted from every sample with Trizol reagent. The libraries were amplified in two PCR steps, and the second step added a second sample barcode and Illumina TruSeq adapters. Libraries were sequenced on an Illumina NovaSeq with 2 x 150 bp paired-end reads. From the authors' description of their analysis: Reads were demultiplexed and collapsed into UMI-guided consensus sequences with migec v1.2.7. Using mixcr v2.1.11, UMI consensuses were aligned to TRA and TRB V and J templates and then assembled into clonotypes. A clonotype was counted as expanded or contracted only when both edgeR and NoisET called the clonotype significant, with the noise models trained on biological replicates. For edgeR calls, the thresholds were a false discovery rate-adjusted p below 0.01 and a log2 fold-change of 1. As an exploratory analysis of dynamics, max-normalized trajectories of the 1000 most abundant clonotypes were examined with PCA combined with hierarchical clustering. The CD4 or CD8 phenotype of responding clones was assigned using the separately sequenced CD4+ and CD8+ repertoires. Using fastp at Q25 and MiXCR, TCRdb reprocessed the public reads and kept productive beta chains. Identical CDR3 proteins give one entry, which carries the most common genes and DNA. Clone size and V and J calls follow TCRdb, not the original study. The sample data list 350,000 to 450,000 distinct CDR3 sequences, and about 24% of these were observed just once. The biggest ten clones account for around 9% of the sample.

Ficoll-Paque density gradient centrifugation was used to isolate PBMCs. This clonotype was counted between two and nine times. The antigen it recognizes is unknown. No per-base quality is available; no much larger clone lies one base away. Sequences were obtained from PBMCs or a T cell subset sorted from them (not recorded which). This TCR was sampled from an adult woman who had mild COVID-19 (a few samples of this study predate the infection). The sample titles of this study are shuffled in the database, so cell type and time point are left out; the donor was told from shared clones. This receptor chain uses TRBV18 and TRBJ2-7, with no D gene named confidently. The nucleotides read TGTGCCAGCTCACCATCCCAGGATCAATACGAGCAGTACTTC. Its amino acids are CASSPSQDQYEQYF.